What follows are 20 T cell receptor beta chains derived from one specimen sequenced in a study of siplizumab effects on memory and regulatory T cells. The method was immunoSEQ multiplex PCR; TCRdb's version includes in-frame clones alone and lacks a portion of them. The sample yields about 100,000 clones, 92% seen once. Sample: Tregs sorted from blood. All receptors derive from a human donor in good health.

V gene TRBV7-6 combines with J gene TRBJ2-3; TRBD2 matches at 9 bases. Trimming at V came to 5 bases and at J to 2 bases, leaving 8 bases not matched to a gene. The CDR3 loop spans 16 amino acids. CDR1 is SGHVS, CDR2 FNYEAQ, per germline. CDR3 nucleotides: TGTGCCAGCAGCCCAAGCCTAGCGGGGTACACAGATACGCAGTATTTT. Translated: CASSPSLAGYTDTQYF.

The chain recombines TRBV2 with TRBJ2-5; D is perhaps TRBD2 (5 bases). CDR1 and CDR2 from the germline V gene are SNHLY and FYNNEI. The CDR3 is 13 residues long. Between the trimmed V and J ends, which lost 5 bases and 2 bases, there was a span of 9 bases. The chain's CDR3 is CASSSLAQETQYF. The CDR3 nucleotides read TGTGCCAGCAGTTCCCTAGCTCAAGAGACCCAGTACTTC. Full variable domain (rest looked up from reference TRBV2 and TRBJ2-5): EPEVTQTPSHQVTQMGQEVILRCVPISNHLYFYWYRQILGQKVEFLVSFYNNEISEKSEIFDDQFSVERPDGSNFTLKIRSTKLEDSAMYFCASSSLAQETQYFGPGTRLLVL.

This clone was seen just once. The genes are TRBV18 and TRBJ2-5; D remains unclear. This CDR3 spans 14 amino acids. CDR1 and CDR2 from the germline V gene are KGHSH and LQKENI. Trimming left V 6 bases short and J 7 bases short, with 18 bases between. CDR3 DNA: TGTGCCAGCTCCCCCGGCAGGCCTGAAAGGACCCAGTACTTC. Its protein product is CASSPGRPERTQYF.

The chain recombines TRBV6-5 with TRBJ2-3; 10 bases match TRBD2. Germline CDR1 and CDR2: MNHEY and SVGAGI. V trimming: 6 bases; J trimming: 6 bases; junction bases outside the gene matches: 0. This CDR3 has 12 amino acids. CDR3 sequence reads: CASRTSGDTQYF. The CDR3 coding sequence is TGTGCCAGCAGGACTAGCGGGGATACGCAGTATTTT.

This clone was counted once. The J gene is TRBJ2-1, the V gene TRBV5-4, with a possible D match to TRBD1 (5 bases). The V and J ends lost 5 bases and 1 base respectively, with 7 bases between them. The CDR3 sequence is 13 residues long. Germline V lookup: CDR1 SGHNT, CDR2 YYREEE (reference sequence). CDR3 bases: TGTGCCAGCAGACAGGATTCCTACAATGAGCAGTTCTTC. It translates to CASRQDSYNEQFF.

In its sample, this clone was seen once. The chain joins TRBV18 to TRBJ2-7; D is possibly TRBD2 (6 bases). This CDR3 is built from 15 residues. Germline V gives CDR1 KGHSH, CDR2 LQKENI. V was pared by 5 bases and J by 2 bases, with 16 bases between. CDR3 bases: TGTGCCAGCTCAGCGGGATCGACAGACACCTACGAGCAGTACTTC. This sequence encodes CASSAGSTDTYEQYF.

The V gene is TRBV5-1, the J gene TRBJ1-1, with D tentatively TRBD1 (5 bases). Germline assignment: CDR1 SGHRS and CDR2 YFSETQ. The CDR3 contains 15 residues. The V end was cut by 0 bases, the J end by 0 bases, with 9 bases between. The chain's CDR3 is CASSLAGTVNTEAFF. Written as DNA, the CDR3 is TGCGCCAGCAGCTTGGCAGGGACGGTGAACACTGAAGCTTTCTTT.

The V gene is TRBV7-2, the J gene TRBJ2-5, with 13 bases lining up with TRBD2. Unmatched junction bases numbered 8, after V lost 8 bases and J lost 5 bases. Germline CDR1 is SGHTA and CDR2 is FQGNSA. The CDR3 covers 15 residues. CDR3 coding DNA: TGTGCCAGCGGAGGACTAGCGGGAGAGTGGGAGACCCAGTACTTC. Translated, it gives CASGGLAGEWETQYF.

The rearrangement joins TRBV4-1 to TRBJ2-1; the match to TRBD2 covers 9 bases. V trimming: 2 bases; J trimming: 4 bases; junction bases outside the gene matches: 6. There are 16 residues in the CDR3. Germline V gene sequence: CDR1 MGHRA, CDR2 YSYEKL. This CDR3 is CASSQPRLAVYNEQFF. The CDR3 DNA follows: TGCGCCAGCAGCCAACCCCGACTAGCGGTGTACAATGAGCAGTTCTTC.

This clone was picked up one time. The chain couples TRBV5-1 to TRBJ2-5, with D possibly matching TRBD2 (6 bases). This CDR3 has 14 amino acids. Trimming left V 3 bases short and J 5 bases short, with 14 bases between. CDR1 and CDR2 from the germline V gene are SGHRS and YFSETQ. The CDR3 is CASSYGTLGETQYF. CDR3 in DNA: TGCGCCAGCAGCTACGGGACTCTGGGGGAGACCCAGTACTTC.

The chain carries TRBV30 and TRBJ2-1; 7 bases are a match to TRBD2. V dropped 5 bases and J dropped 7; count of bases not matched to a gene: 11. The CDR3 extends over 14 amino acids. Germline assignment: CDR1 GTSNPN and CDR2 SVGIG (reference sequence). CDR3 protein: CAWGGSRTRNEQFF. The CDR3 DNA reads as TGTGCCTGGGGCGGGAGCCGGACGAGGAATGAGCAGTTCTTC.

The V gene is TRBV5-1, the J gene TRBJ2-1; possible D gene TRBD2, 6 bases. The CDR3 totals 14 residues. V lost 0 bases, J lost 10 bases, and 14 bases lay in between. The germline gives CDR1 SGHRS, CDR2 YFSETQ. The CDR3 sequence: CASSLDTLALEQFF. CDR3 bases: TGCGCCAGCAGCTTGGATACACTAGCCCTGGAGCAGTTCTTC.

This chain uses TRBV6-4 with TRBJ2-2; TRBD2 agrees at 7 bases. V lost 6 bases and J lost 3; bases outside the gene matches: 4. Germline values: CDR1 MRHNA, CDR2 SNTAGT. The CDR3 runs to 14 residues. The CDR3 DNA sequence: TGTGCCAGCAGGCGGGAGCTTGACACCGGGGAGCTGTTTTTT. Its protein product is CASRRELDTGELFF.

V usage is TRBV9 and J usage is TRBJ2-7, with D perhaps given as TRBD1 or TRBD2 (5 bases each). The CDR3 has 14 residues. Per the germline V gene, CDR1 is SGDLS and CDR2 is YYNGEE. V was clipped by 3 bases and J by 3 bases, with 13 bases between them. CDR3 in amino acids: CASSDQGRIYEQYF. DNA of the CDR3: TGTGCCAGCAGCGATCAGGGACGGATCTACGAGCAGTACTTC.

In DNA form, the CDR3 reads TGTGCCAGCAGCCGGGACCCGGTGGGAGAAAAACTGTTTTTT. Its translation is CASSRDPVGEKLFF. The V gene is TRBV7-9, the J gene TRBJ1-4; D might be TRBD1 (5 bases). From germline, CDR1 is SEHNR and CDR2 FQNEAQ (reference sequence). CDR3 size: 14 residues. V shed 5 bases and J shed 8 bases, with 15 bases lying between them.

The rearrangement joins TRBV5-6 to TRBJ2-1; no clear D. Trimming stripped 1 base from V and 3 bases from J, with 5 bases between. CDR3 length: 13 residues. CDR1 and CDR2 (germline): SGHDT, YYEEEE. The CDR3 DNA sequence: TGTGCCAGCAGCTTGCTTGGCTACAATGAGCAGTTCTTC. Its translation is CASSLLGYNEQFF.

J is TRBJ2-7 and V is TRBV27; D gene uncertain. The CDR3 contains 15 residues. Trimming removed 4 bases at V and 7 bases at J, with 20 bases between. Germline values: CDR1 MNHEY, CDR2 SMNVEV (reference sequence). The CDR3 sequence is CASSSRPLPSGEQYF. DNA for the CDR3: TGTGCCAGCAGTTCCCGTCCCCTCCCTTCTGGGGAGCAGTACTTC.

V is TRBV9 and J is TRBJ2-2; D might be TRBD2 (5 bases). V lost 0 bases and J lost 3, with 12 bases in between. The germline V gene has CDR1 SGDLS and CDR2 YYNGEE. This CDR3 has 16 residues. CDR3 DNA sequence: TGTGCCAGCAGCGTAGACCCTAGCACCTACACCGGGGAGCTGTTTTTT. This codes for CASSVDPSTYTGELFF.

This clone was detected only once. The chain recombines TRBV9 with TRBJ2-3; unclear D gene. This CDR3 region has 13 residues. The germline V gene encodes CDR1 SGDLS and CDR2 YYNGEE. Trimming cost V 4 bases and J 2 bases, with 8 bases left between them. Here the CDR3 DNA reads TGTGCCAGCAGCCCCGGCCACACAGATACGCAGTATTTT. Encoded protein: CASSPGHTDTQYF.

The CDR3 DNA sequence: TGTGCCACCAGCAGAGACCTTCTGAGGGCTGGGGCCAACGTCCTGACTTTC. Translating gives CATSRDLLRAGANVLTF. The rearrangement joins TRBV15 to TRBJ2-6; the D gene is possibly TRBD2 (5 bases). Per germline, CDR1 LNHNV and CDR2 YYDKDF (reference sequence). The V end lost 0 bases, the J end lost 2 bases, and 11 bases lay between the germline ends. The CDR3 has 17 amino acids.